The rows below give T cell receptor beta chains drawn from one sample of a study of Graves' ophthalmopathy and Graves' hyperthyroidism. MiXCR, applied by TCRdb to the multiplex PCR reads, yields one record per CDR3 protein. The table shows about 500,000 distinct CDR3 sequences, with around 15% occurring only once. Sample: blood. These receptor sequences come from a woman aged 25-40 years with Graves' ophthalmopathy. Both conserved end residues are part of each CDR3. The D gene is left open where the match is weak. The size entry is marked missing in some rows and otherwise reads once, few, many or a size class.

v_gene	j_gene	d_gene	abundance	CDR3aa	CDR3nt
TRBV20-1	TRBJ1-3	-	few	CSARDRGGGNSGNTIYF	TGCAGTGCTAGAGACCGGGGTGGGGGGAACTCTGGAAACACCATATATTTT
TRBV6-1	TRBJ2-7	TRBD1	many	CASSELGTGPYEQYF	TGTGCCAGCAGTGAGCTAGGGACAGGGCCGTACGAGCAGTACTTC
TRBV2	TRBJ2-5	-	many	CASGGVRGQTQYF	TGTGCCAGCGGGGGAGTCAGGGGACAGACCCAGTACTTC
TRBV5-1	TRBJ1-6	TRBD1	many	CASSLSDRNSPLHF	TGCGCCAGCAGCTTGTCGGACAGGAATTCACCCCTCCACTTT
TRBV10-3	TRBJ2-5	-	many	CAISGRGETQYF	TGTGCCATCAGTGGAAGAGGAGAGACCCAGTACTTC
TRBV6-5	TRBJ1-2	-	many	CASSFSQEPLYGYTF	TGTGCCAGCAGTTTCTCACAGGAGCCCCTCTATGGCTACACCTTC
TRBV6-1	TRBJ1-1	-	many	CASSRPSGLRNTEAFF	TGTGCCAGCAGCCGCCCTTCGGGGTTGAGAAACACTGAAGCTTTCTTT
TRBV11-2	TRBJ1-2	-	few	CASSSRGTPTNYGYTF	TGTGCCAGCAGCTCGAGGGGGACACCAACTAACTATGGCTACACCTTC
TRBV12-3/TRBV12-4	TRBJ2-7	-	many	CASTYPGSYEQYF	TGTGCCAGCACCTACCCAGGGTCCTACGAGCAGTACTTC
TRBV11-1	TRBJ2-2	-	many	CASKGQNTGELFF	TGTGCCAGCAAAGGGCAGAACACCGGGGAGCTGTTTTTT
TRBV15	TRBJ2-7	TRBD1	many	CATSRDGTGTYEQYF	TGTGCCACCAGCAGAGATGGGACAGGGACCTACGAGCAGTACTTC
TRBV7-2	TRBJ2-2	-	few	CACSFYHTGELFF	TGTGCCTGCAGCTTTTACCACACCGGGGAGCTGTTTTTT
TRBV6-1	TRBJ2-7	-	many	CATLRGRQSDEQYF	TGTGCCACCCTACGAGGGAGACAGTCTGACGAGCAGTACTTC
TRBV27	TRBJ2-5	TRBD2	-	CASRFSGGTQETQYF	TGTGCCAGCAGATTTAGCGGGGGGACACAAGAGACCCAGTACTTC
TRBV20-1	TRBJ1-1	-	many	CSARWGAETEAFF	TGCAGTGCTAGATGGGGGGCGGAAACTGAAGCTTTCTTT
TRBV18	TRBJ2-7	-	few	CASSPARGNEQYF	TGTGCCAGCTCACCCGCGAGGGGGAATGAGCAGTACTTC
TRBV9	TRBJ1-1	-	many	CASSASPGTTEAFF	TGTGCCAGCAGCGCCTCCCCAGGGACCACTGAAGCTTTCTTT
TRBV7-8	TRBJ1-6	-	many	CASSPNRVPFNSPLHF	TGTGCCAGCAGCCCGAACAGGGTGCCCTTTAATTCACCCCTCCACTTT
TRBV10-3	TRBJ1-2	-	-	CAISPARDGINGYTF	TGTGCCATCAGCCCCGCGCGGGACGGGATAAATGGCTACACCTTC
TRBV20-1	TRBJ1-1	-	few	CSASPRSQNTEAFF	TGCAGTGCTAGCCCCCGCTCACAGAACACTGAAGCTTTCTTT
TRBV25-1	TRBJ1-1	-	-	CASSENRDNGEAFF	TGTGCCAGCAGTGAAAACAGGGATAATGGTGAAGCTTTCTTT
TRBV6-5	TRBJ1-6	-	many	CASSYSTRGYNSPLHF	TGTGCCAGCAGTTACTCGACGAGGGGCTATAATTCACCCCTCCACTTT
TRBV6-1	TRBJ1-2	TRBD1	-	CASSATGDRYTF	TGTGCCAGCAGTGCAACAGGGGATCGCTACACCTTC
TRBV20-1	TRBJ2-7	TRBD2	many	CSATDHGGREIYEQYF	TGCAGTGCGACCGACCACGGCGGGAGGGAGATCTACGAGCAGTACTTC
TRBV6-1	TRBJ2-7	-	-	CASRSHTGKISDEQYF	TGTGCCAGCAGGTCCCATACAGGGAAAATCTCTGACGAGCAGTACTTC
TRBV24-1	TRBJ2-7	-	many	CATRKDHCGEEQYF	TGTGCCACCAGAAAGGACCATTGCGGGGAAGAGCAGTACTTC
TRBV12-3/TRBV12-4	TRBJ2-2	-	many	CASSLIEGQTYTGELFF	TGTGCCAGCAGTTTAATCGAGGGGCAAACTTACACCGGGGAGCTGTTTTTT
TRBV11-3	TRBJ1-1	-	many	CASSLPRTNTEAFF	TGTGCCAGCAGCTTACCCCGGACGAACACTGAAGCTTTCTTT
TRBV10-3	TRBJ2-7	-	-	CAIKEQEGPYEQYF	TGTGCCATCAAGGAACAGGAGGGCCCTTACGAGCAGTACTTC
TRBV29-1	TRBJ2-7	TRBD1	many	CSVDSGTGGYEQYF	TGCAGCGTAGATTCCGGGACAGGGGGTTACGAGCAGTACTTC
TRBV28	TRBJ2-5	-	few	CASSIYGGEQETQYF	TGTGCCAGCAGCATCTACGGCGGGGAACAAGAGACCCAGTACTTC